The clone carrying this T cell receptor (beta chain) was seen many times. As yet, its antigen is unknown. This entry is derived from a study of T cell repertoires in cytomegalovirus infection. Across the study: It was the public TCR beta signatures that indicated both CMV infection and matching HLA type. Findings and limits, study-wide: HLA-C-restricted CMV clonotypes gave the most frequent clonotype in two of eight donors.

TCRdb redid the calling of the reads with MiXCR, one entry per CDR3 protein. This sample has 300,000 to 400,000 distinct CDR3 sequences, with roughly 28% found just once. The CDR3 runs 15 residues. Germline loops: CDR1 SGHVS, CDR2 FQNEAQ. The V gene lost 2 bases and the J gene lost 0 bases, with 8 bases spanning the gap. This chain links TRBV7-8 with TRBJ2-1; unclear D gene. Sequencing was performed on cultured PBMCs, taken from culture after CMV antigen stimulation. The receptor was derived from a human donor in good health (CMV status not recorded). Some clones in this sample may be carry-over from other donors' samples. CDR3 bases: TGTGCCAGCAGCTTATCTTCACTCTCCTACAATGAGCAGTTCTTC. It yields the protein CASSLSSLSYNEQFF.